Included here is one T cell receptor (beta chain) sequence, with context. In germline, CDR1 is SGHTA, CDR2 FQGNSA. The CDR3 is 15 amino acids. Unmatched junction bases numbered 7, after V lost 1 base and J lost 6 bases. Some clones are missing from TCRdb's copy, which holds only in-frame ones; the method was immunoSEQ multiplex PCR. The data show almost 70,000 clones, approximately 90% seen once. This sample is drawn from a study of technical replicates of blood from a few donors. This TCR was recovered from a human donor in good health. Some clones in this sample may be carry-over from other donors' samples. The rearrangement links TRBV7-2 to TRBJ2-7, with TRBD2 matching over 9 bases. The source material was PBMCs. CDR3 nucleotide sequence: TGTGCCAGCAGCTTAGGCAGGGCTAGCGGGACCGAGCAGTACTTC. Amino acids: CASSLGRASGTEQYF.